This is a list of T cell receptor beta chains from one sample in a study of blood T cell repertoires in COVID-19. Assay: immunoSEQ multiplex PCR; the TCRdb copy retains only in-frame clones and omits some. The sample records a few hundred thousand clones, roughly 89% being singletons. Source material: PBMCs or T cells enriched from blood (not recorded which). These receptors were obtained from a woman in her thirties or forties who had recovered from COVID-19. Each CDR3 is given with its conserved first and last residue. A D gene is named only where the DNA matches it firmly. Expanded clones get a size class; other rows say once, few or many, or leave the size out.

v_gene	j_gene	d_gene	abundance	CDR3aa	CDR3nt
TRBV7-6	TRBJ1-1	TRBD1	.	CASSLVDRGEATEAFF	TGTGCCAGCAGCTTAGTGGACAGGGGAGAGGCCACTGAAGCTTTCTTT
TRBV3-1/TRBV3-2	TRBJ1-4	.	.	CASSQPAGWGEKLFF	TGTGCCAGCAGCCAGCCCGCGGGGTGGGGTGAAAAACTGTTTTTT
TRBV13	TRBJ2-3	TRBD2	.	CASSLGLAGDTQYF	TGTGCCAGCAGCTTAGGGCTAGCGGGAGATACGCAGTATTTT
TRBV7-8	TRBJ2-1	.	.	CASSLVLPGYNEQFF	TGTGCCAGCAGCTTAGTGTTGCCGGGGTACAATGAGCAGTTCTTC
TRBV7-2	TRBJ1-3	.	.	CASGSSGNTIYF	TGTGCCAGCGGGAGCTCTGGAAACACCATATATTTT
TRBV11-2	TRBJ2-7	TRBD1	.	CASSLGSHRGQYEQYF	TGTGCCAGCAGCTTAGGTTCCCACAGGGGTCAGTACGAGCAGTACTTC
TRBV18	TRBJ2-7	TRBD2	.	CASSLATSGSSYEQYF	TGTGCCAGCTCACTAGCGACTAGCGGCAGCTCCTACGAGCAGTACTTC
TRBV12-3/TRBV12-4	TRBJ1-5	.	.	CATGDSNQPQHF	TGTGCCACCGGTGATAGCAATCAGCCCCAGCATTTT
TRBV4-2	TRBJ1-6	TRBD1	.	CASGGQLNSPLHF	TGTGCCAGCGGGGGACAGCTAAATTCACCCCTCCACTTT
TRBV7-2	TRBJ2-3	TRBD2	.	CASRTSGGSDTQYF	TGTGCCAGCCGGACTAGCGGAGGATCAGATACGCAGTATTTT
TRBV9	TRBJ1-6	.	.	CASSGGSGDNSPLHF	TGTGCCAGCAGCGGTGGGTCAGGGGATAATTCACCCCTCCACTTT
TRBV3-1/TRBV3-2	TRBJ2-7	.	once	CASSQGQGPYEQYF	TGTGCCAGCAGCCAAGGCCAGGGCCCCTACGAGCAGTACTTC
TRBV11-2	TRBJ2-7	TRBD2	once	CASSLDRIRRLAGGRLEF	TGTGCCAGCAGCTTAGATAGGATTCGGCGACTAGCGGGAGGCCGATTAGAATTC
TRBV6-5	TRBJ2-6	.	.	CASSYLVTSGANVLTF	TGTGCCAGCAGTTACTTAGTTACCTCTGGGGCCAACGTCCTGACTTTC
TRBV7-2	TRBJ2-7	.	few	CASSLRQTYEQYF	TGTGCCAGCAGCTTACGACAGACCTACGAGCAGTACTTC
TRBV10-3	TRBJ2-7	TRBD2	.	CAISESSGSSYEQYF	TGTGCCATCAGTGAGTCTAGCGGGAGCTCCTACGAGCAGTACTTC
TRBV7-2	TRBJ2-3	TRBD2	.	CASSLMSGTSTDTQYF	TGTGCCAGCAGCTTAATGAGCGGGACTAGCACAGATACGCAGTATTTT
TRBV7-2	TRBJ2-3	TRBD2	.	CASSLASGRGTDTQYF	TGTGCCAGCAGCTTAGCTAGCGGGAGGGGCACAGATACGCAGTATTTT
TRBV18	TRBJ2-4	TRBD2	.	CASSISLAENIQYF	TGTGCCAGCTCAATCAGTCTAGCGGAAAACATTCAGTACTTC
TRBV28	TRBJ1-2	.	once	CASSPTANYGYTF	TGTGCCAGCAGCCCTACAGCAAACTATGGCTACACCTTC
TRBV2	TRBJ2-7	TRBD1	many	CASSPQGTGVEEQYF	TGTGCCAGCAGTCCCCAGGGGACAGGGGTGGAAGAGCAGTACTTC
TRBV6-6	TRBJ1-1	TRBD1	.	CASSRSGGSEAFF	TGTGCCAGCAGTCGATCAGGGGGCTCTGAAGCTTTCTTT
TRBV29-1	TRBJ2-7	.	.	CSVGRQPYEQYF	TGCAGCGTTGGACGACAGCCCTACGAGCAGTACTTC
TRBV11-2	TRBJ2-2	.	once	CASSLVGTSTGELFF	TGTGCCAGCAGCTTAGTCGGGACTTCCACCGGGGAGCTGTTTTTT
TRBV7-8	TRBJ2-7	TRBD2	.	CASSPLAGGSYEQYF	TGTGCCAGCAGCCCCCTAGCGGGAGGTTCCTACGAGCAGTACTTC
TRBV11-1	TRBJ2-5	.	.	CASSLSSRGETQYF	TGTGCCAGCAGCTTAAGTTCTCGGGGGGAGACCCAGTACTTC
TRBV14	TRBJ2-4	TRBD1	.	CASRGTGPKNIQYF	TGTGCCAGCAGGGGGACAGGCCCCAAAAACATTCAGTACTTC
TRBV18	TRBJ1-3	.	.	CASSPTGIQNGNTIYF	TGTGCCAGCTCACCTACAGGGATACAGAATGGAAACACCATATATTTT
TRBV6-5	TRBJ2-7	.	.	CASSYGQGTYEQYF	TGTGCCAGCAGTTACGGGCAGGGGACCTACGAGCAGTACTTC
TRBV9	TRBJ1-5	TRBD1	few	CASSVVTGGFGQPQHF	TGTGCCAGCAGCGTAGTAACAGGGGGCTTCGGTCAGCCCCAGCATTTT
TRBV28	TRBJ2-7	.	.	CASRTGVYYEQYF	TGTGCCAGCAGGACAGGAGTATACTACGAGCAGTACTTC
TRBV4-3	TRBJ1-5	.	few	CASSQDGGRGQPQHF	TGCGCCAGCAGCCAAGATGGGGGGAGAGGGCAGCCCCAGCATTTT
TRBV5-1	TRBJ2-5	TRBD1	.	CASSDQTGGYQETQYF	TGCGCCAGCAGCGATCAGACAGGGGGATACCAAGAGACCCAGTACTTC